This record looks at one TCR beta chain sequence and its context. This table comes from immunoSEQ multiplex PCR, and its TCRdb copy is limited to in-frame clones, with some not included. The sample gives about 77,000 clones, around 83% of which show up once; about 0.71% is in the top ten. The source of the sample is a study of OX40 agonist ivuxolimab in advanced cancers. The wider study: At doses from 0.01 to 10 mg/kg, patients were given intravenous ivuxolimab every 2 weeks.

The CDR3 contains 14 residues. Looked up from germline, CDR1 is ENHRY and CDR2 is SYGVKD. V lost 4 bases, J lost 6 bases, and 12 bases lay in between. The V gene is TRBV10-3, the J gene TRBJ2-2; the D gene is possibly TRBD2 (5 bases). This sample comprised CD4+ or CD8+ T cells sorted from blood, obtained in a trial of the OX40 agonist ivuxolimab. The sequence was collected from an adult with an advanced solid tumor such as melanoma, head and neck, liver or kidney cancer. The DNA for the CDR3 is TGTGCCATCAGTGGGGCTAGCCGGTCCGGGGAGCTGTTTTTT. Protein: CAISGASRSGELFF.